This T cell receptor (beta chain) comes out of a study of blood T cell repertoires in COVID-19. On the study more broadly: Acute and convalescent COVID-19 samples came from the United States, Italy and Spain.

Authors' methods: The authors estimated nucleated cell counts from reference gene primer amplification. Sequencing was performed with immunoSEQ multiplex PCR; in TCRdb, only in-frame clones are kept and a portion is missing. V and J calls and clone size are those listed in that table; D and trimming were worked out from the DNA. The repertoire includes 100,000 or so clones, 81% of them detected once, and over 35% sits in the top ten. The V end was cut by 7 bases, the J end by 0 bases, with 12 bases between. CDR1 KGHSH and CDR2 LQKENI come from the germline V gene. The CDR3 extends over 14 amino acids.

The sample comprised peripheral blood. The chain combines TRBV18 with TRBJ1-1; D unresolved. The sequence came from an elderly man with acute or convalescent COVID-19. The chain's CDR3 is CASFTGFMNTEAFF. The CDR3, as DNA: TGTGCCAGCTTCACGGGATTTATGAACACTGAAGCTTTCTTT.